This T cell receptor beta chain was profiled in a study of blood T cell repertoires in COVID-19. The wider study: Sites across the United States, Italy and Spain contributed samples from acute and convalescent COVID-19. The cDNA or gDNA used as material had been derived from T cells, B-cell-depleted T cells, or PBMCs.

Authors' data handling: Nucleated cell counts were estimated from reference gene primer amplification. Sequencing used immunoSEQ multiplex PCR; TCRdb keeps in-frame clones, though not all of them. For V, J and clone size, that table is used; D and trimming come from the DNA. The sample lists approximately 190,000 clones; 70% to 90% were seen once. V lost 3 bases, J lost 8 bases, and 11 bases lay in between. CDR1 is MNHNS and CDR2 is SASEGT in the germline V gene. The CDR3 loop spans 13 amino acids. This chain connects TRBV6-1 to TRBJ2-1; no firm D call. The TCR originated in a man between 65 and 85 years old with active or convalescent COVID-19. Sequencing was performed on peripheral blood. For the CDR3, the DNA is TGTGCCAGCAGTGATGCGCTTCGGGATGAGCAGTTCTTC. Encoded protein: CASSDALRDEQFF.